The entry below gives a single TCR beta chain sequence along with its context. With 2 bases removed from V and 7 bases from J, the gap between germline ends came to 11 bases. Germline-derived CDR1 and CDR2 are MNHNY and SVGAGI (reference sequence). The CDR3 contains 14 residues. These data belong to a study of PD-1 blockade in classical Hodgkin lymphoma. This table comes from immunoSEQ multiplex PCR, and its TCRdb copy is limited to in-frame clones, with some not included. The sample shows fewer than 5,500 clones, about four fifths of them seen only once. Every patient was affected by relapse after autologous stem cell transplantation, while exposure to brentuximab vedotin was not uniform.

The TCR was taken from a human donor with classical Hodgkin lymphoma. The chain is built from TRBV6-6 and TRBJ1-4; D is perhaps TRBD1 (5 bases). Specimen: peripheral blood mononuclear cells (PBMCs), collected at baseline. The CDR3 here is CASSYDSLGEKLFF. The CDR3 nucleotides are TGTGCCAGCAGTTACGACAGTTTAGGTGAAAAACTGTTTTTT.